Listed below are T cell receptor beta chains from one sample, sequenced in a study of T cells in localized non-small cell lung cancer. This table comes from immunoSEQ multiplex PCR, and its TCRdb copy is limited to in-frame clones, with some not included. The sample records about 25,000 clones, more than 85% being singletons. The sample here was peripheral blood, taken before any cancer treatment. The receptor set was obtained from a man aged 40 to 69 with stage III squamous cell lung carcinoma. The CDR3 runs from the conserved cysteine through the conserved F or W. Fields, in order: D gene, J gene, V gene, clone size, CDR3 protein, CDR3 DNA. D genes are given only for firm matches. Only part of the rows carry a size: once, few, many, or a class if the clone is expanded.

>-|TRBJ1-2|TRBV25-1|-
CASSWGGLNYGYTF
TGTGCCAGCAGTTGGGGGGGTCTTAACTATGGCTACACCTTC
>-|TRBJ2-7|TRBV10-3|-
CAISESRAHEQYF
TGTGCCATCAGTGAGTCCAGGGCCCACGAGCAGTACTTC
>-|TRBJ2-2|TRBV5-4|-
CASSPTGGTGELFF
TGTGCTAGCAGCCCGACTGGAGGAACCGGGGAGCTGTTTTTT
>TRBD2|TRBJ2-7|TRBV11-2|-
CASSFNRVAGGYEQYF
TGTGCCAGCAGCTTCAACCGGGTAGCGGGGGGCTACGAGCAGTACTTC
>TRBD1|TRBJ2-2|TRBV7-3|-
CASRAGTGTGELFF
TGTGCCAGCAGGGCCGGGACAGGGACCGGGGAGCTGTTTTTT
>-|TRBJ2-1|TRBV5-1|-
CASSLGGKLENEQFF
TGCGCCAGCAGCTTGGGGGGGAAACTTGAGAATGAGCAGTTCTTC
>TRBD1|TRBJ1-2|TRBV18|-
CASSPDTGVVYGYTF
TGTGCCAGCTCACCAGACACAGGGGTGGTCTATGGCTACACCTTC
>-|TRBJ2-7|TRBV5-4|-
CASSLDPTYEQYF
TGTGCCAGCAGCTTGGATCCCACCTACGAGCAGTACTTC
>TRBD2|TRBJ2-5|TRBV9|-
CASSVATASGAQETQYF
TGTGCCAGCAGCGTAGCTACGGCTAGCGGGGCCCAAGAGACCCAGTACTTC
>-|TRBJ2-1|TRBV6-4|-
CASSIQFGSYNEQFF
TGTGCCAGCAGTATACAGTTTGGGTCCTACAATGAGCAGTTCTTC
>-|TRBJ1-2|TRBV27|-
CASSRDSFYGYTF
TGTGCCAGCAGTCGTGACAGTTTCTATGGCTACACCTTC
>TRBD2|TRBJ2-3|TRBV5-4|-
CASSLAGTSGRLDTQYF
TGTGCCAGCAGCTTGGCCGGGACTAGCGGGCGGCTGGATACGCAGTATTTT
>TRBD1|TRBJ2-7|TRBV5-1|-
CASSLGDSFYEQYF
TGCGCCAGCAGCTTAGGGGACAGTTTCTACGAGCAGTACTTC
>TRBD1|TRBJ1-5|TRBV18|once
CASSYGTGVSNQPQHF
TGTGCCAGCTCGTACGGGACAGGGGTCAGCAATCAGCCCCAGCATTTT
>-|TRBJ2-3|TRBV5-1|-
CASRTPGGVKGHTDTQYF
TGCGCCAGCAGGACCCCAGGTGGGGTTAAGGGACACACAGATACGCAGTATTTT
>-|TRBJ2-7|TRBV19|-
CASSIAFSPGSQYF
TGTGCCAGTAGTATAGCCTTCTCCCCGGGTTCCCAGTACTTC
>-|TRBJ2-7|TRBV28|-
CASSRTSYEQYF
TGTGCCAGCAGCAGGACCTCCTACGAGCAGTACTTC
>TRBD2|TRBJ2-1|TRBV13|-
CASSLVASGTSSYNEQFF
TGTGCCAGCAGCTTAGTTGCTAGCGGGACAAGCTCCTACAATGAGCAGTTCTTC
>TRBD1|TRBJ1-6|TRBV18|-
CASSSSQGRGNSPLHF
TGTGCCAGCTCGTCATCACAGGGGAGGGGAAATTCACCCCTCCACTTT
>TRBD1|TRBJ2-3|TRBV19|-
CASRDRGKADTQYF
TGTGCCAGTAGGGACAGGGGAAAGGCAGATACGCAGTATTTT
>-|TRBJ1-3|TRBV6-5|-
CASRPGNSGNTIYF
TGTGCCAGCAGGCCCGGCAACTCTGGAAACACCATATATTTT
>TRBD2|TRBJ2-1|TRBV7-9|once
CASSRLAGGLWDEQFF
TGTGCCAGCAGCCGACTAGCGGGAGGGCTCTGGGATGAGCAGTTCTTC
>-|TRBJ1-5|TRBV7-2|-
CASGSQGLFNQPQHF
TGTGCCAGCGGGAGCCAGGGGCTTTTTAATCAGCCCCAGCATTTT
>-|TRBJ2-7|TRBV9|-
CASSVGDTSYEQYF
TGTGCCAGCAGCGTAGGGGACACCTCCTACGAGCAGTACTTC
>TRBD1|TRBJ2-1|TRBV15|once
CATGGQGYADNEQFF
TGTGCCACCGGCGGACAGGGTTATGCCGACAATGAGCAGTTCTTC
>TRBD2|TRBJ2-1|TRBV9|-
CASSVSGRATVGEQFF
TGTGCCAGCAGCGTTAGCGGGAGGGCCACGGTCGGTGAGCAGTTCTTC
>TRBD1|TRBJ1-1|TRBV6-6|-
CASRGQGSPRAEAFF
TGTGCCAGCAGAGGACAGGGCTCCCCGAGAGCTGAAGCTTTCTTT
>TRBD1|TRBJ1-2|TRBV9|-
CASSVEGQAQGGYTF
TGTGCCAGCAGCGTAGAAGGACAGGCCCAGGGTGGCTACACCTTC
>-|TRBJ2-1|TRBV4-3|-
CASSQPPLTRRGTYNEQFF
TGCGCCAGCAGCCAACCCCCCCTTACTAGGAGAGGAACCTACAATGAGCAGTTCTTC
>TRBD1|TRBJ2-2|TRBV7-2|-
CASSRQGNTGELFF
TGTGCCAGCAGCCGACAGGGGAACACCGGGGAGCTGTTTTTT
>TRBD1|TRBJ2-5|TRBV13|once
CASSLGQGVGETQYF
TGTGCCAGCAGCTTAGGGCAGGGGGTAGGAGAGACCCAGTACTTC
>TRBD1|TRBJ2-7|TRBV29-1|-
CSAAGTGAYEQYF
TGCAGCGCTGCCGGGACAGGGGCGTACGAGCAGTACTTC
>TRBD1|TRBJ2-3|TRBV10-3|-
CAISDRAETDTQYF
TGTGCCATCAGCGACAGGGCGGAGACAGATACGCAGTATTTT
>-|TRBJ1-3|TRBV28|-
CASRIPGNTIYF
TGTGCCAGCAGAATTCCTGGAAACACCATATATTTT
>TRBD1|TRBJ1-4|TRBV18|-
CASSRDRGPDEKLFF
TGTGCCAGCTCCCGGGACAGGGGGCCGGATGAAAAACTGTTTTTT
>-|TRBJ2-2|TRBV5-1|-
CASSLGLSKTGELFF
TGCGCCAGCAGCTTAGGACTCTCGAAAACCGGGGAGCTGTTTTTT
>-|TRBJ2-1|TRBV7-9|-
CASSLAVASAYNEQFF
TGTGCCAGCAGCTTAGCGGTCGCTAGCGCCTACAATGAGCAGTTCTTC
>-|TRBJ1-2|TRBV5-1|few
CASSLQGQNYGYTF
TGCGCCAGCAGCTTGCAGGGCCAGAACTATGGCTACACCTTC
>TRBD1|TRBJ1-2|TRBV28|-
CASSPSYTGVANYGYTF
TGTGCCAGCAGTCCCTCCTATACAGGGGTAGCTAACTATGGCTACACCTTC
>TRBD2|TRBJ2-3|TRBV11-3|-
CASSFSGGNTDTQYF
TGTGCCAGCAGCTTTAGCGGGGGAAACACAGATACGCAGTATTTT
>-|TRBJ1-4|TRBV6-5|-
CASSYSYNEKLFF
TGTGCCAGCAGTTACTCCTATAATGAAAAACTGTTTTTT
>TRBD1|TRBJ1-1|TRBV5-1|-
CASGEPGQGTEAFF
TGCGCCAGCGGAGAACCGGGACAGGGAACTGAAGCTTTCTTT
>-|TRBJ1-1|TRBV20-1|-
CSARRWPEAFF
TGCAGTGCTAGGAGATGGCCTGAAGCTTTCTTT
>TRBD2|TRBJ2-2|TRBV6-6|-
CASSYSVAGAGELFF
TGTGCCAGCAGTTACTCGGTAGCGGGAGCCGGGGAGCTGTTTTTT
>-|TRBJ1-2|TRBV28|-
CASSLTQGYGYTF
TGTGCCAGCAGCCTGACCCAGGGGTATGGCTACACCTTC
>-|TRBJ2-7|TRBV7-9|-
CASSLEDLRWYF
TGTGCCAGCAGCTTAGAGGACCTCCGGTGGTACTTC
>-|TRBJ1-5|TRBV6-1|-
CASSLTGTLNQPQHF
TGTGCCAGCAGTCTTACCGGGACACTTAATCAGCCCCAGCATTTT
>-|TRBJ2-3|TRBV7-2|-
CASSLPSLSTYF
TGTGCCAGCAGCTTGCCGTCCCTTTCAACGTATTTT
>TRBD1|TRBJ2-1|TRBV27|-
CASSWDRGRYNEQFF
TGTGCCAGCAGCTGGGACAGGGGGCGGTACAATGAGCAGTTCTTC
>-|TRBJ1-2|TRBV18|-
CASSREQNYGYTF
TGTGCCAGCTCACGGGAGCAGAACTATGGCTACACCTTC
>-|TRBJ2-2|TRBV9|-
CASSAPPQGWTGELFF
TGTGCCAGCAGCGCCCCCCCCCAGGGGTGGACCGGGGAGCTGTTTTTT
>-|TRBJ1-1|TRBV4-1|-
CASSQGFGSRNTEAFF
TGCGCCAGCAGCCAAGGATTCGGCAGCAGGAACACTGAAGCTTTCTTT
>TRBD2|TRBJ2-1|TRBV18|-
CASSPPLAGGRSYNEQFF
TGTGCCAGCTCACCACCCCTAGCGGGGGGCCGCTCCTACAATGAGCAGTTCTTC
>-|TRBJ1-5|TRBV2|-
CASNVVESNQPQHF
TGTGCCAGCAACGTAGTGGAGTCGAATCAGCCCCAGCATTTT
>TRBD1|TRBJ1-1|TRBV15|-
CATSTGGTGVAEAFF
TGTGCCACCAGCACCGGAGGTACAGGGGTAGCGGAAGCTTTCTTT
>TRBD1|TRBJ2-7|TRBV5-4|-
CASSLRQGAYEQYF
TGTGCCAGCAGCCTTAGGCAGGGGGCCTACGAGCAGTACTTC
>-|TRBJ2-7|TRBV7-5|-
CVRSLNEHLYYEQYF
TGTGTCAGAAGCTTAAATGAGCACTTATACTACGAGCAGTACTTC